Listed here are 29 T cell receptor beta chains from one sample, sequenced in a study of cytomegalovirus exposure and HLA in healthy donors. A multiplex PCR was run with 60 Vbeta primers and 13 Jbeta primers. Measured with immunoSEQ multiplex PCR; TCRdb has only the in-frame clones, and not every one. The sample records about 120,000 clones, 70% to 80% being singletons. The sequencing input was PBMCs. These receptors originate from a man aged 25 to 45 in good health and CMV-seropositive.

The chain couples TRBV29-1 to TRBJ2-7, with 14 bases fitting TRBD2. V was pared by 2 bases and J by 6 bases, with 3 bases of the junction left unmatched. This CDR3 has 14 residues. CDR1 and CDR2 from the germline V gene are SQVTM and ANQGSEA. Here the CDR3 reads CSVEPGLAGAEQYF. DNA for the CDR3: TGCAGCGTTGAACCGGGACTAGCGGGAGCCGAGCAGTACTTC.

This rearrangement joins TRBV4-2 to TRBJ2-7; no clear D gene. In germline, CDR1 is LGHNA, CDR2 YNFKEQ. V was shortened by 1 base and J by 2 bases, with 12 bases between the two germline ends. This CDR3 region has 15 residues. CDR3 sequence: CASSQAPDSPYEQYF. The CDR3, as DNA: TGTGCCAGCAGCCAAGCTCCGGATAGCCCCTACGAGCAGTACTTC.

This clone was counted only a few times. The rearrangement links TRBV6-6 to TRBJ1-4; D unclear. CDR1 and CDR2 (germline): MNHNY, SVGAGI (reference sequence). This CDR3 comprises 12 residues. Trimming removed 6 bases at V and 2 bases at J, with 4 bases between. The DNA of the CDR3 is TGTGCCAGCAGACTGACTAATGAAAAACTGTTTTTT. Translated: CASRLTNEKLFF.

This rearrangement joins TRBV7-9 to TRBJ2-3; perhaps TRBD2 as D (6 bases). Trimming took 7 bases from V and 1 from J, leaving 9 bases between them. CDR1 is SEHNR, CDR2 FQNEAQ, per germline (reference sequence). The CDR3 runs to 13 residues. CDR3 protein: CASTSVRTDTQYF. CDR3 nucleotides: TGTGCCAGCACTAGCGTGCGCACAGATACGCAGTATTTT.

This rearrangement joins TRBV5-4 to TRBJ2-5, with 7 bases lining up with TRBD1. Germline V lookup: CDR1 SGHNT, CDR2 YYREEE (reference sequence). J gave up 2 bases and V 4 bases, and 2 bases lay outside the gene matches. The CDR3 contains 13 residues. CDR3 DNA sequence: TGTGCCAGCAGCCAACAGGGGCAAGAGACCCAGTACTTC. Protein product: CASSQQGQETQYF.

This clone was counted between two and nine times. The chain couples TRBV19 to TRBJ2-7, with D possibly TRBD2 on 6 matching bases. This CDR3 has 14 amino acids. Germline V gives CDR1 LNHDA, CDR2 SQIVND (reference sequence). V lost 7 bases to trimming and J lost 3 bases, with 16 bases between them. CDR3: CASNLGGLGYEQYF. In nucleotides, the CDR3 is TGTGCCAGTAACTTGGGGGGTCTTGGCTACGAGCAGTACTTC.

The V call is TRBV27, the J call TRBJ2-7; 14 bases align to TRBD2. V lost 6 bases, J lost 1 base, and 8 bases stayed unmatched. The CDR3 covers 17 residues. Germline V CDR1 and CDR2: MNHEY, SMNVEV (reference sequence). The CDR3 DNA follows: TGTGCCAGCAGGCAAGGGACTAGCGGGAGTACGTCCTACGAGCAGTACTTC. Encoded protein: CASRQGTSGSTSYEQYF.

J is TRBJ1-5 and V is TRBV5-1, with D perhaps TRBD1 (6 bases). Germline CDR1 and CDR2: SGHRS and YFSETQ. The CDR3 is made up of 14 amino acids. Trimming took off 4 bases at V and 3 bases at J, with 11 bases between the two ends. The CDR3 nucleotides are TGCGCCAGCAGCCCACAGGGAGTCAATCAGCCCCAGCATTTT. This encodes CASSPQGVNQPQHF.

The chain combines TRBV5-4 with TRBJ2-7; D might be TRBD1 (6 bases). This CDR3 comprises 13 residues. Germline V gene lookup returns CDR1 SGHNT and CDR2 YYREEE (reference sequence). Trimming removed 2 bases at V and 4 bases at J, with 10 bases between. The CDR3 is CASSFRGSYEQYF. The CDR3 DNA follows: TGTGCCAGCAGCTTCAGGGGTTCATACGAGCAGTACTTC.

This chain joins TRBV29-1 and TRBJ2-1; D is uncertain. There are 15 residues in the CDR3. V lost 4 bases and J 5 bases, leaving 18 bases between the germline ends. CDR1 is SQVTM, CDR2 ANQGSEA, per germline. CDR3 nucleotide sequence: TGCAGCGTTGGTATTCCAATGTGGCGGAACAATGAGCAGTTCTTC. Translated: CSVGIPMWRNNEQFF.

The chain employs TRBV28 and TRBJ2-1; 8 bases align to TRBD2. The trim removed 2 bases at V and 12 bases at J, leaving 15 bases unmatched. CDR1 and CDR2 from the germline V gene are MDHEN and SYDVKM. CDR3 length equals 16 residues. The CDR3 DNA reads as TGTGCCAGCAGTTTAGGTGGCGGGGGGCGGGCACTATGGCAGTTCTTC. Its protein product is CASSLGGGGRALWQFF. Based on the CDR3 plus reference TRBV28 and TRBJ2-1, the full variable domain is DVKVTQSSRYLVKRTGEKVFLECVQDMDHENMFWYRQDPGLGLRLIYFSYDVKMKEKGDIPEGYSVSREKKERFSLILESASTNQTSMYLCASSLGGGGRALWQFFGPGTRLTVL.

This clone was seen more than once but under ten times. The chain couples TRBV7-9 to TRBJ1-1; D perhaps matches TRBD1 (6 bases). CDR1 and CDR2 from the germline V gene are SEHNR and FQNEAQ (reference sequence). The ends were cut back, 1 base at V and 0 bases at J, with 21 bases in the middle. The CDR3 has 19 amino acids. The CDR3 region has the DNA TGTGCCAGCAGCTTAGTGCGGGTGAAAGGACAGCCAATGAACACTGAAGCTTTCTTT. This gives the protein CASSLVRVKGQPMNTEAFF.

The J gene is TRBJ2-3, the V gene TRBV5-1; D is unclear. Trimming removed 0 bases from V and 0 bases from J, with 8 bases in between. The length of the CDR3 is 15 residues. CDR1 SGHRS and CDR2 YFSETQ come from the germline V gene. This CDR3 reads CASSLAQLSTDTQYF. The CDR3 bases are TGCGCCAGCAGCTTGGCACAGCTTAGCACAGATACGCAGTATTTT.

The chain carries TRBV5-4 and TRBJ1-1; D may be TRBD1 (5 bases). This CDR3 is 16 amino acids long. V lost 9 bases and J lost 2, with 23 bases in between. In germline, CDR1 is SGHNT, CDR2 YYREEE (reference sequence). The DNA of the CDR3 is TGTGCCACATTTAGGACGGCGGACACTTATAACACTGAAGCTTTCTTT. Translating it yields CATFRTADTYNTEAFF.

This clone was picked up a small number of times. The rearrangement joins TRBV29-1 to TRBJ1-2; D perhaps matches TRBD1 (6 bases). The V gene's germline CDR1 is SQVTM and CDR2 ANQGSEA. This CDR3 has 12 residues. V gave up 3 bases and J gave up 7 bases, with 12 bases separating them. The CDR3 sequence is CSVDNRVFGYTF. CDR3 DNA sequence: TGCAGCGTTGATAACAGGGTGTTTGGCTACACCTTC.

The chain couples TRBV5-1 to TRBJ2-1, with 9 bases aligning to TRBD2. CDR1 and CDR2 from the germline V gene are SGHRS and YFSETQ. This CDR3 region has 18 residues. V shed 0 bases, J shed 2 bases, and the junction held 9 bases outside the gene matches. As DNA, the CDR3 is TGCGCCAGCAGCTTGGCGGGACTAGCTCCGGGGCCCTACAATGAGCAGTTCTTC. It specifies CASSLAGLAPGPYNEQFF.

V and J are TRBV28 and TRBJ2-5; 8 nucleotides match TRBD2. The germline V gene has CDR1 MDHEN and CDR2 SYDVKM. This CDR3 has 15 residues. Trimming took 6 bases from V and 8 from J; bases not matched to a gene: 14. This CDR3 is CASSSQRESTRTQYF. DNA of the CDR3: TGTGCCAGCAGCAGCCAGCGGGAGAGTACTCGAACCCAGTACTTC.

The chain has TRBV6-5 and TRBJ2-6; TRBD2 matches at 7 bases. J was trimmed by 0 bases and V by 4 bases; bases with no gene match: 0. There are 15 residues in the CDR3. Germline CDR1 and CDR2: MNHEY and SVGAGI. CDR3 residues: CASSWGGSGANVLTF. The CDR3 bases are TGTGCCAGCAGTTGGGGGGGCTCTGGGGCCAACGTCCTGACTTTC.

The genes are TRBV4-3 and TRBJ1-5; 12 bases match TRBD1. From germline, CDR1 is LGHNA and CDR2 YSLEER. This CDR3 is 16 amino acids long. The trim removed 0 bases at V and 7 bases at J, leaving 4 bases unmatched. The CDR3 here is CASSQDAGQGAQPQHF. The DNA of the CDR3 is TGCGCCAGCAGCCAAGATGCGGGACAGGGGGCCCAGCCCCAGCATTTT.

V usage is TRBV4-2 and J usage is TRBJ1-5; 8 positions agree with TRBD1. The germline V gene has CDR1 LGHNA and CDR2 YNFKEQ. The CDR3 is 15 amino acids. The junction had 9 bases not matched to a gene; V was cut back by 4 bases and J by 7 bases. CDR3 region: CASSLTDRDEQPQHF. In nucleotides, the CDR3 is TGTGCCAGCAGCCTAACGGACAGGGACGAACAGCCCCAGCATTTT.

This chain links TRBV5-1 with TRBJ2-7; 8 nucleotides match TRBD2. Per the germline V gene, CDR1 is SGHRS and CDR2 is YFSETQ. The trim removed 4 bases at V and 2 bases at J, leaving 11 bases unmatched. The CDR3 spans 16 residues. The CDR3 protein is CASSRWTSSSTYEQYF. CDR3 DNA sequence: TGCGCCAGCAGCCGCTGGACTAGCTCATCGACCTACGAGCAGTACTTC.

On this clone: The germline gene is not matched at one end of the junction; a read error may be the cause. The chain uses TRBV11-2 and TRBJ1-1, with no clear D. The CDR3 loop spans 14 amino acids. CDR1 and CDR2 (germline): SGHAT, FQNNGV. CDR3 protein: CASSFYRTDPRSSF. In DNA, the CDR3 is TGTGCCAGCAGCTTTTATAGGACTGACCCGAGATCTAGCTTT. Filled out from reference TRBV11-2 and TRBJ1-1, the complete variable domain reads EAGVAQSPRYKIIEKRQSVAFWCNPISGHATLYWYQQILGQGPKLLIQFQNNGVVDDSQLPKDRFSAERLKGVDSTLKIQPAKLEDSAVYLCASSFYRTDPRSSFGQGTRLTVV.

This chain joins TRBV9 and TRBJ2-7, with D unresolved. The CDR3 has 14 amino acids. The V gene's germline CDR1 is SGDLS and CDR2 YYNGEE. The germline V and J ends were trimmed by 0 bases and 1 base, with 8 bases remaining between them. The DNA of the CDR3 is TGTGCCAGCAGCGTAGGTCCGGGTTCCTACGAGCAGTACTTC. Translating it yields CASSVGPGSYEQYF.

The CDR3 sequence: CASSPGTGGRGTEAFF. The CDR3, as DNA: TGTGCCAGCTCACCAGGGACAGGGGGAAGGGGCACTGAAGCTTTCTTT. The chain recombines TRBV18 with TRBJ1-1; 11 bases map to TRBD1. The CDR3 runs 16 residues. Unmatched junction bases numbered 6, after V lost 2 bases and J lost 4 bases. CDR1 is KGHSH and CDR2 is LQKENI in the germline V gene. Looking up the rest from reference TRBV18 and TRBJ1-1 gives the full variable domain: NAGVMQNPRHLVRRRGQEARLRCSPMKGHSHVYWYRQLPEEGLKFMVYLQKENIIDESGMPKERFSAEFPKEGPSILRIQQVVRGDSAAYFCASSPGTGGRGTEAFFGQGTRLTVV.

The chain links TRBV5-1 to TRBJ2-1; 7 nucleotides line up with TRBD1. J gave up 4 bases and V 0 bases, and 4 bases lay outside the gene matches. CDR1 and CDR2 (germline): SGHRS, YFSETQ. CDR3 length equals 15 residues. This CDR3 reads CASSLAGTAYNEQFF. The CDR3 DNA sequence: TGCGCCAGCAGCTTGGCGGGGACAGCGTACAATGAGCAGTTCTTC.

This clone has more than one count but fewer than ten. The V gene is TRBV7-3, the J gene TRBJ2-1; a weak D match, TRBD1 (5 bases). Trimming removed 5 bases from V and 3 bases from J, with 8 bases in between. CDR1 and CDR2 from the germline V gene are SGHTA and FQGTGA. The CDR3 is 13 amino acids. The CDR3 sequence is CASSADSYNEQFF. Written as DNA, the CDR3 is TGTGCCAGCAGCGCAGACAGCTACAATGAGCAGTTCTTC.

V is TRBV4-2 and J is TRBJ1-3, with 7 bases that match TRBD1. V dropped 0 bases and J dropped 8; count of bases not matched to a gene: 13. Germline CDR1 is LGHNA and CDR2 is YNFKEQ. CDR3 length: 17 residues. In DNA form, the CDR3 reads TGTGCCAGCAGCCAAGATTCGGGGGGGACAGAAGAAGACACCATATATTTT. Translation: CASSQDSGGTEEDTIYF.

This rearrangement joins TRBV4-1 to TRBJ2-7, with a possible D match to TRBD2 (5 bases). Germline V gives CDR1 MGHRA, CDR2 YSYEKL. This CDR3 is 15 amino acids long. V lost 5 bases and J 1 base, leaving 15 bases between the germline ends. The CDR3 reads CASSREFGGSYEQYF. The CDR3 DNA sequence: TGCGCCAGCAGCAGGGAGTTTGGCGGATCCTACGAGCAGTACTTC.

This chain links TRBV27 with TRBJ1-5, with D possibly being TRBD1 (5 bases). Germline CDR1 is MNHEY and CDR2 is SMNVEV (reference sequence). Trimming took 6 bases from V and 1 from J, leaving 10 bases between them. The CDR3 is 14 amino acids. DNA of the CDR3: TGTGCCAGCAGAGGAGGGGCGAGCAATCAGCCCCAGCATTTT. It specifies CASRGGASNQPQHF.